Below are 20 T cell receptor beta chains sequenced from a single sample in a study of T cell responses to AZD1222 COVID-19 vaccine. Sequencing used immunoSEQ multiplex PCR; TCRdb keeps in-frame clones, though not all of them. The data contain 150,000 to 200,000 clones, nearly 95% of them seen just once; the ten biggest clones take up 2% to 2.5%. Sequencing was performed on peripheral blood, taken on day 0 of AZD1222 vaccination. The receptor set was obtained from an adult in good health.

CDR3 amino acids: CASTLGPIGETQYF. The CDR3 nucleotides are TGTGCCAGCACCCTGGGTCCAATCGGGGAGACCCAGTACTTC. The chain couples TRBV6-5 to TRBJ2-5, with D unclear. Germline-derived CDR1 and CDR2 are MNHEY and SVGAGI. Trimming pared 7 bases from V and 5 bases from J, leaving 17 bases between. This CDR3 contains 14 residues.

The CDR3: CASSTQCTARTRRPQHF. Here the CDR3 DNA reads TGTGCCAGCAGTACCCAATGTACGGCCAGGACGAGGCGGCCCCAGCATTTT. The chain joins TRBV25-1 to TRBJ1-5; no clear D gene. CDR1 and CDR2 (germline): MGHDK, SYGVNS. The length of the CDR3 is 17 residues. V lost 5 bases and J lost 9, with 26 bases in between.

The rearrangement links TRBV2 to TRBJ1-5; no clear D. CDR1 and CDR2 from the germline V gene are SNHLY and FYNNEI. The V and J ends lost 6 bases and 5 bases respectively, with 11 bases between them. This CDR3 region has 13 residues. The CDR3 protein is CASSPGGHQPQHF. CDR3 nucleotides: TGTGCCAGCAGCCCCGGCGGTCATCAGCCCCAGCATTTT.

This clone was observed a handful of times. This chain links TRBV19 with TRBJ2-1, with D unresolved. CDR1 and CDR2 (germline): LNHDA, SQIVND (reference sequence). V lost 9 bases and J 0 bases, leaving 12 bases between the germline ends. The CDR3 has 14 residues. The CDR3 region is CASSAVSSYNEQFF. The CDR3, as DNA: TGTGCCAGCTCAGCTGTGAGCTCCTACAATGAGCAGTTCTTC. The full variable domain, completed using reference TRBV19 and TRBJ2-1, is DGGITQSPKYLFRKEGQNVTLSCEQNLNHDAMYWYRQDPGQGLRLIYYSQIVNDFQKGDIAEGYSVSREKKESFPLTVTSAQKNPTAFYLCASSAVSSYNEQFFGPGTRLTVL.

A few counts support this clone. The chain has TRBV7-2 and TRBJ2-1; D gene unclear. Germline V lookup: CDR1 SGHTA, CDR2 FQGNSA. Deletions cut 1 base from V and 10 bases from J, with 11 bases between. The CDR3 has 13 residues. For the CDR3, the DNA is TGTGCCAGCAGCTTAGTCGACCGAGCGGAGCAGTTCTTC. Amino acids: CASSLVDRAEQFF.

CDR3 loop: CASSPRTGVADTQYF. CDR3 sequence (DNA): TGCGCCAGCAGCCCGCGGACAGGGGTGGCAGATACGCAGTATTTT. This chain joins TRBV5-1 and TRBJ2-3, with TRBD1 matching 9 bases. J gave up 4 bases and V 4 bases, and 7 bases lay outside the gene matches. Germline CDR1 is SGHRS and CDR2 is YFSETQ. The CDR3 covers 15 residues.

This rearrangement joins TRBV11-2 to TRBJ2-5; possible D gene TRBD1, 5 bases. Trimming left V 5 bases short and J 2 bases short, with 12 bases between. The CDR3 runs to 14 residues. Looked up from germline, CDR1 is SGHAT and CDR2 is FQNNGV. The CDR3 coding sequence is TGTGCCAGCAGCCCCTGGACACCACAAGAGACCCAGTACTTC. Protein: CASSPWTPQETQYF.

The V call is TRBV18, the J call TRBJ1-4; D gene unclear. Germline V gives CDR1 KGHSH, CDR2 LQKENI. V was pared by 1 base and J by 0 bases, with 12 bases between. The CDR3 contains 17 residues. DNA for the CDR3: TGTGCCAGCTCACCACTCCGCAGCCTAGCAACTAATGAAAAACTGTTTTTT. Protein: CASSPLRSLATNEKLFF.

The genes are TRBV10-1 and TRBJ2-1, with 10 bases that match TRBD2. The CDR3 sequence is 17 residues long. J lost 0 bases, V lost 5 bases, and 7 bases had no gene match. In germline, CDR1 is WNHNN, CDR2 SYGVQD (reference sequence). CDR3 in amino acids: CASSWTSGAYSYNEQFF. For the CDR3, the DNA is TGCGCCAGCAGTTGGACTAGCGGAGCCTACTCCTACAATGAGCAGTTCTTC.

The V gene is TRBV12-3 or TRBV12-4, the J gene TRBJ1-1, with D perhaps matching TRBD1 (6 bases). Deletions cut 4 bases from V and 1 base from J, with 7 bases between. The CDR3 consists of 13 residues. CDR3 region: CASSSRGNTEAFF. The CDR3 DNA follows: TGTGCCAGCAGTTCCAGGGGGAACACTGAAGCTTTCTTT.

The chain carries TRBV11-2 and TRBJ1-4, with D perhaps TRBD1 (6 bases). The V end lost 5 bases, the J end lost 7 bases, and 14 bases lay between the germline ends. CDR3 length: 14 residues. CDR1 and CDR2 (germline): SGHAT, FQNNGV. CDR3 DNA: TGTGCCAGCAGCCTCCAGGGGAGGGGTGAAAAACTGTTTTTT. It is translated as CASSLQGRGEKLFF.

The V and J genes are TRBV7-9 and TRBJ1-5; D is perhaps TRBD1 (6 bases). The V and J ends lost 7 bases and 4 bases respectively, with 17 bases between them. Germline V gives CDR1 SEHNR, CDR2 FQNEAQ (reference sequence). The CDR3 is 15 amino acids. The CDR3 region is CASTSEGGSNQPQHF. DNA for the CDR3: TGTGCCAGCACCTCCGAAGGGGGGTCGAATCAGCCCCAGCATTTT.

V usage is TRBV7-9 and J usage is TRBJ1-6; D is ambiguous. Germline V gene lookup returns CDR1 SEHNR and CDR2 FQNEAQ (reference sequence). V was clipped by 1 base and J by 0 bases, with 7 bases between them. The CDR3 spans 16 residues. DNA for the CDR3: TGTGCCAGCAGCTTAGGTCAGAGCTCCTATAATTCACCCCTCCACTTT. Encoded protein: CASSLGQSSYNSPLHF.

The chain carries TRBV28 and TRBJ2-7; 9 bases map to TRBD1. The V and J ends lost 6 bases and 0 bases, in that order; junction bases with no gene match: 9. Germline values: CDR1 MDHEN, CDR2 SYDVKM. The CDR3 consists of 16 residues. Here the CDR3 DNA reads TGTGCCAGCAGGGTGGGGGGACAGGGATTCTCCTACGAGCAGTACTTC. Translating gives CASRVGGQGFSYEQYF.

This chain connects TRBV18 to TRBJ2-2, with 13 bases fitting TRBD2. Trimming at V came to 4 bases and at J to 4 bases, leaving 3 bases not matched to a gene. Germline V gives CDR1 KGHSH, CDR2 LQKENI. The CDR3 has 16 residues. CDR3 DNA: TGTGCCAGCTCACTCCGGACTAGCGGGGGCACCGGGGAGCTGTTTTTT. Its translation is CASSLRTSGGTGELFF.

J is TRBJ1-1 and V is TRBV7-9; TRBD1 might be the D (5 bases). CDR3 length equals 12 residues. The germline V and J ends were trimmed by 0 bases and 8 bases, with 7 bases remaining between them. Germline V lookup: CDR1 SEHNR, CDR2 FQNEAQ (reference sequence). DNA for the CDR3: TGTGCCAGCAGCTTAGCAGGGGAGGAAGCTTTCTTT. Amino acids: CASSLAGEEAFF.

The chain's CDR3 is CASSYQTENTEAFF. DNA for the CDR3: TGTGCCAGCAGTTACCAGACAGAGAACACTGAAGCTTTCTTT. The genes are TRBV6-5 and TRBJ1-1; perhaps TRBD1 as D (5 bases). The V and J ends lost 2 bases and 1 base respectively, with 8 bases between them. From germline, CDR1 is MNHEY and CDR2 SVGAGI. This CDR3 contains 14 residues.

J is TRBJ2-7 and V is TRBV6-5; TRBD2 is a possible D gene (6 bases). From germline, CDR1 is MNHEY and CDR2 SVGAGI. The ends were cut back, 8 bases at V and 3 bases at J, with 8 bases in the middle. CDR3 length equals 11 residues. CDR3: CASAGLYEQYF. CDR3 nucleotides: TGTGCCAGCGCGGGACTCTACGAGCAGTACTTC.

The J gene is TRBJ2-7, the V gene TRBV28; D may be TRBD2 (7 bases). With 8 bases removed from V and 4 bases from J, the gap between germline ends came to 21 bases. Germline V CDR1 and CDR2: MDHEN, SYDVKM. CDR3 size: 15 residues. The CDR3: CASGGGDYQDYEQYF. For the CDR3, the DNA is TGTGCCAGCGGGGGGGGCGACTACCAAGATTACGAGCAGTACTTC.

V gene TRBV7-3 combines with J gene TRBJ2-3, with D tentatively TRBD1 (6 bases). This CDR3 is built from 16 residues. Germline V gene sequence: CDR1 SGHTA, CDR2 FQGTGA. V was shortened by 5 bases and J by 0 bases, with 15 bases between the two germline ends. As DNA, the CDR3 is TGTGCCAGCAGCAAACGACAGGCCCCTAGCACAGATACGCAGTATTTT. Encoded protein: CASSKRQAPSTDTQYF.